This T cell receptor (beta chain) was captured by sequencing in a study of brain T cells in children with intractable seizures (dated by TCRdb to the early 2020s). For the wider study: Resected brain tissue from some 49 pediatric epilepsy surgery cases was initially screened for immune gene transcripts with a NanoString immunology panel. Of the 12 selected surgery cases, pre-surgery blood was also sequenced for eight, so four had brain tissue only.

Concerning this clone: The antigen this receptor binds is unknown. The input lacks base qualities; no much larger clone sits a single base away.

Overall study results and their limits: Because sequencing depth was different between pre-surgery and post-surgery blood, clones absent from the pre-surgery sample may reflect undersampling. Viral specificity was inferred only from CDR3 sequence similarity, and patients' HCMV serostatus was unknown.

CDR1 and CDR2 are drawn from the germline V gene (reference sequence): GTSNPN, SVGIG. V sheds 0 bases and J sheds 6 bases, leaving 19 bases between their ends. The CDR3 runs 16 residues from the cysteine to the phenylalanine. The sequence is cut down to CDR3 DNA, 48 bases in frame from base 1. The immunoSEQ assay was applied to genomic DNA to generate the TCR beta chain sequences. In the authors' own workflow: CDR3 sequences not starting with the conserved framework cysteine at position 104 were manually removed. To get clonality, the normalized Shannon's Diversity Index was subtracted from one, giving values from 0 (maximal diversity) to 1 (oligoclonal). Chi-squared comparison-of-proportions tests assessed whether the same CDR3 differed in frequency between samples, such as brain versus blood. Public clonotypes were identified through searches of immuneACCESS, and similarity to known antiviral clonotypes was evaluated with the VDJdb browser. This immuneACCESS table, as held by TCRdb, lists in-frame sequences with V and J called but not all clones. Of the missing ones, under half trace to an unresolved V gene in checked studies; the others have no known cause. V and J calls and clone size are copied from that table; D and trimming were computed from the DNA. This sample has around 340,000 clones in its table, and 93% of those were observed once. Of the sample, under 7% is held by the ten largest clones.

The time point label, as the study defines it: blood from clinic visit 5 months post-surgery; TSC patient then seizure free. The surgery cases that showed the highest brain T cell transcript signatures were chosen for TCR beta chain sequencing of brain tissue, and of blood when it was available. Before surgery, the patients had been given at least one anti-epileptic drug. The TCR-sequenced patients were children whose drug-resistant epilepsy was caused by tuberous sclerosis complex, focal cortical dysplasia, Rasmussen encephalitis or hemimegalencephaly. Bulk genomic DNA was extracted from unsorted brain tissue and whole blood with the Monarch genomic DNA purification kit.

The chain employs TRBV30 and TRBJ2-3, with the D gene too uncertain to name. The receptor's source is a boy under two years old with tuberous sclerosis and intractable seizures. The specimen comprised peripheral blood, sampled roughly 5 months after surgery. The CDR3 is CAWSVAALTGFDTQYF. The sequenced DNA is TGTGCCTGGAGTGTGGCTGCGCTTACTGGGTTTGATACGCAGTATTTT. The full variable domain, completed from the reference TRBV30 and TRBJ2-3 proteins outside the CDR3, reads SQTIHQWPATLVQPVGSPLSLECTVEGTSNPNLYWYRQAAGRGLQLLFYSVGIGQISSEVPQNLSASRPQDRQFILSSKKLLLSDSGFYLCAWSVAALTGFDTQYFGPGTRLTVL.